This TCR beta chain was recorded in a study of control samples from healthy donors and cancer patients (dated by TCRdb to 2018 to 2021). The library was produced with the immunoSEQ multiplex PCR assay. Held by TCRdb, this immuneACCESS table contains in-frame sequences only and omits some clones. Under half of the omission traces to an unresolved V gene where checked; the cause of the rest is unknown. The sample table shows about 100,000 clones, and roughly 87% are seen once. The top ten clones comprise more than 15% of the sample. The cysteine opens and the phenylalanine closes a CDR3 of 18 amino acids. CDR3 DNA is the only sequence kept; it has 54 bases, read in frame from the first base. CDR1 and CDR2 are drawn from the germline V gene: MGHRA, YSYEKL. V is pared back by 1 base and J by 2 bases, with 18 bases lying between the germline termini. Of note for this clone: Its target antigen remains unknown. Per-base qualities were not stored, and no clone one base away is much larger.

Sequencing input: blood. The V gene is TRBV4-1 and the J gene is TRBJ2-1; a tentative D call is TRBD2 (7 bases match). This TCR was sampled from a woman aged 50 to 60 in good health. CDR3 protein: CASSQVSAGAGTYNEQFF. In nucleotides, the sequence is TGCGCCAGCAGCCAAGTCAGCGCGGGGGCCGGGACCTACAATGAGCAGTTCTTC.